The clone carrying this T cell receptor (beta chain) was seen only once. What it recognizes is unknown. These data belong to a study of Ad26.COV2.S vaccination and SARS-CoV-2 variants. Study outcomes and limitations: Vaccine and placebo groups showed comparable non-spike TCR breadth. Vaccine recipients had higher spike-specific TCR breadth than placebo recipients.

Produced via immunoSEQ multiplex PCR; TCRdb's table is partial and in-frame only. This table holds about 180,000 clones, 87% found once. From germline, CDR1 is KGHDR and CDR2 SFDVKD. CDR3 length: 15 residues. J was trimmed by 6 bases and V by 4 bases; bases with no gene match: 9. This specimen consisted of peripheral blood, obtained after recovery from COVID-19. This chain links TRBV24-1 with TRBJ1-2, with 8 bases lining up with TRBD1. The sequence was obtained from a human donor who had recovered from COVID-19. This CDR3 is CATSDGTDRVDGYTF. CDR3 nucleotide sequence: TGTGCCACCAGTGACGGTACGGACAGGGTGGATGGCTACACCTTC.